The next 19 T cell receptor beta chains were all read from a single sample in a study of CD8 T cells in ankylosing spondylitis. TCRdb re-called the 5' RACE reads with MiXCR, one entry per CDR3 protein. Of about 190,000 distinct CDR3 sequences in the sample, 10% to 15% were seen once. The sample comprised blood, either unsorted or a sorted T cell fraction (not recorded which). These receptors all come from a female donor with ankylosing spondylitis or in good health (not recorded which).

This clonotype came up many times. The chain joins TRBV15 to TRBJ2-2, with TRBD2 matching 8 bases. The V gene's germline CDR1 is LNHNV and CDR2 YYDKDF (reference sequence). Trimming at V came to 9 bases and at J to 3 bases, leaving 9 bases not matched to a gene. The CDR3 contains 15 residues. For the CDR3, the DNA is TGTGCCACAAGGGGGAGCGGGGGCTACACCGGGGAGCTGTTTTTT. Its protein is CATRGSGGYTGELFF.

This clonotype occurred a few times. The V call is TRBV7-2, the J call TRBJ2-7; D not resolved. V lost 4 bases and J 5 bases, leaving 9 bases between the germline ends. Germline-derived CDR1 and CDR2 are SGHTA and FQGNSA. The CDR3 is 12 residues long. The CDR3 reads CASSSPRNEQYF. In nucleotides, the CDR3 is TGTGCCAGCAGCTCGCCCCGGAACGAGCAGTACTTC. The variable domain in full, completed from reference TRBV7-2 and TRBJ2-7, reads GAGVSQSPSNKVTEKGKDVELRCDPISGHTALYWYRQSLGQGLEFLIYFQGNSAPDKSGLPSDRFSAERTGGSVSTLTIQRTQQEDSAVYLCASSSPRNEQYFGPGTRLTVT.

This clonotype turned up a few times. The chain employs TRBV5-1 and TRBJ2-1; TRBD2 agrees at 8 bases. The ends lost 2 bases at V and 5 bases at J; junction bases unmatched: 6. The CDR3 loop spans 15 amino acids. In germline, CDR1 is SGHRS, CDR2 YFSETQ. DNA of the CDR3: TGCGCCAGCAGCTTTAGCGGGATCTCGGACAATGAGCAGTTCTTC. The encoded protein is CASSFSGISDNEQFF.

This clonotype was counted between two and nine times. This sequence joins TRBV19 and TRBJ1-3, with a weak D call TRBD1 (6 bases). Between the trimmed V and J ends, which lost 4 bases and 0 bases, there was a span of 13 bases. CDR3 size: 16 residues. The V gene's germline CDR1 is LNHDA and CDR2 SQIVND (reference sequence). CDR3 in amino acids: CASSRYRDFSGNTIYF. The CDR3 bases are TGTGCCAGTAGTAGGTACAGGGACTTCTCTGGAAACACCATATATTTT.

This clonotype was detected ten times or more. The V and J genes are TRBV7-3 and TRBJ2-1; D is unresolved. V lost 2 bases and J lost 3, with 11 bases in between. CDR1 SGHTA and CDR2 FQGTGA come from the germline V gene. The CDR3 is 15 amino acids. CDR3 sequence reads: CASSLDYTNYNEQFF. CDR3 nucleotides: TGTGCCAGCAGCTTAGATTACACAAACTACAATGAGCAGTTCTTC.

The chain has TRBV28 and TRBJ2-7, with 15 bases that match TRBD2. CDR1 MDHEN and CDR2 SYDVKM come from the germline V gene. This CDR3 is 18 amino acids long. Trimming removed 3 bases from V and 3 bases from J; junction bases left unmatched: 9. This chain's CDR3 is CASSLSGLAGGSYYEQYF. The CDR3, as DNA: TGTGCCAGCAGTTTGTCGGGACTAGCGGGAGGTTCGTACTACGAGCAGTACTTC. Together with reference TRBV28 and TRBJ2-7, the CDR3 gives the full variable domain: DVKVTQSSRYLVKRTGEKVFLECVQDMDHENMFWYRQDPGLGLRLIYFSYDVKMKEKGDIPEGYSVSREKKERFSLILESASTNQTSMYLCASSLSGLAGGSYYEQYFGPGTRLTVT.

There are a few counts of this clonotype. The rearrangement links TRBV7-8 to TRBJ2-1; 9 bases align to TRBD2. CDR1 and CDR2 from the germline V gene are SGHVS and FQNEAQ. The CDR3 contains 16 residues. Trimming cost V 5 bases and J 6 bases; bases outside gene matches: 11. The CDR3 bases are TGTGCCAGCAGCACTCTCGCGGGAGGGCCGGGCAATGAGCAGTTCTTC. Protein: CASSTLAGGPGNEQFF.

This chain connects TRBV6-1 to TRBJ1-5; possible D gene TRBD1, 5 bases. The V gene's germline CDR1 is MNHNS and CDR2 SASEGT. The V end was cut by 9 bases, the J end by 1 base, with 13 bases between. The CDR3 loop spans 14 amino acids. This CDR3 is CARAKGCSNQPQHF. CDR3 in DNA: TGTGCCAGGGCCAAGGGGTGCAGCAATCAGCCCCAGCATTTT.

At least ten counts were recorded for this clonotype. The V and J genes are TRBV11-2 and TRBJ2-2; TRBD2 might be the D (5 bases). Germline CDR1 and CDR2: SGHAT and FQNNGV. The CDR3 length is 15 residues. Trimming shortened V by 8 bases and J by 3 bases, and 16 bases separated the two germline ends. CDR3: CASLSGGFYTGELFF. The CDR3 DNA is TGTGCCAGCTTATCTGGCGGGTTTTACACCGGGGAGCTGTTTTTT.

This clonotype was counted a few times. The J gene is TRBJ1-4, the V gene TRBV10-3, with no clear D. The germline V and J ends were trimmed by 0 bases and 5 bases, with 10 bases remaining between them. Looked up from germline, CDR1 is ENHRY and CDR2 is SYGVKD. This CDR3 spans 15 amino acids. This CDR3 is CAISESVTANEKLFF. The CDR3 DNA is TGTGCCATCAGTGAGTCGGTCACGGCGAATGAAAAACTGTTTTTT.

As for this clonotype: A read error may be the cause here, since a much bigger clone is one base away. This sequence joins TRBV10-3 and TRBJ1-2, with 9 bases aligning to TRBD1. CDR1 and CDR2 (germline): ENHRY, SYGVKD. The length of the CDR3 is 13 residues. CDR3 bases: TGTCCCATCAGTGAGGGACAGGGCTATGGCTACACCTTC. Amino acid sequence: CPISEGQGYGYTF.

This clonotype was seen ten or more times. The CDR3 nucleotides read TGCGCCAGCAGCCCCGTTTTCTCCTACGAGCAGTACTTC. Translating it yields CASSPVFSYEQYF. The chain joins TRBV5-1 to TRBJ2-7; no firm D call. This CDR3 has 13 residues. Germline lookup yields CDR1 SGHRS and CDR2 YFSETQ. The ends were cut back, 4 bases at V and 0 bases at J, with 8 bases in the middle.

This clonotype was counted many times. The V call is TRBV27, the J call TRBJ1-6; no firm D call. The germline gives CDR1 MNHEY, CDR2 SMNVEV (reference sequence). The CDR3 is 18 amino acids. Trimming shortened V by 3 bases and J by 0 bases, and 15 bases separated the two germline ends. CDR3 nucleotides: TGTGCCAGCAGTTTTGTGGTGACAACCAGCTCCTATAATTCACCCCTCCACTTT. Its translation is CASSFVVTTSSYNSPLHF.

Ten or more counts support this clonotype. V and J are TRBV6-5 and TRBJ2-3; possibly TRBD1 for D (6 bases). Per the germline V gene, CDR1 is MNHEY and CDR2 is SVGAGI. The V end lost 4 bases, the J end lost 2 bases, and 10 bases lay between the germline ends. This CDR3 has 14 amino acids. CDR3 nucleotides: TGTGCCAGCAGTTCCGACAGGCCCACAGATACGCAGTATTTT. This translates into CASSSDRPTDTQYF.

The CDR3 reads CSASLASGAYEQYF. The CDR3 nucleotides read TGCAGTGCTAGTTTGGCTAGCGGGGCCTACGAGCAGTACTTC. The rearrangement joins TRBV20-1 to TRBJ2-7, with 9 nucleotides matching TRBD2. The germline V gene encodes CDR1 DFQATT and CDR2 SNEGSKA (reference sequence). V lost 3 bases, J lost 2 bases, and 5 bases stayed unmatched. This CDR3 spans 14 amino acids.

As to this clonotype: Relative to the germline gene, one junction end is altered; a read error may explain this. The chain recombines TRBV20-1 with TRBJ2-1, with 10 bases identical to TRBD2. This CDR3 is 17 amino acids long. Germline V gene lookup returns CDR1 DFQATT and CDR2 SNEGSKA (reference sequence). DNA for the CDR3: TGCAGTGCTCCCTATAGCGGGAGGAAGGGGTCCTACAATGAGCGGTTCTTC. Protein sequence: CSAPYSGRKGSYNERFF.

This clonotype was observed a few times. This chain joins TRBV21-1 and TRBJ2-5; TRBD1 was called by the table and not checked on the DNA. TRBV21-1 is marked as a pseudogene. The CDR3 contains 15 residues. This CDR3 is CASSKVGRGQETQYF. The CDR3 DNA sequence: TGTGCCAGCAGCAAAGTAGGCAGGGGGCAAGAGACCCAGTACTTC.

There are many counts of this clonotype. The V call is TRBV28, the J call TRBJ1-5; D is unresolved. V lost 6 bases and J 9 bases, leaving 21 bases between the germline ends. This CDR3 contains 15 residues. CDR1 MDHEN and CDR2 SYDVKM come from the germline V gene. Here the CDR3 DNA reads TGTGCCAGCAGCCGATATGACCCCCGCAAGGCGCCCCAGCATTTT. It yields the protein CASSRYDPRKAPQHF. The full variable domain, in which reference TRBV28 and TRBJ1-5 provide the parts outside the CDR3, is DVKVTQSSRYLVKRTGEKVFLECVQDMDHENMFWYRQDPGLGLRLIYFSYDVKMKEKGDIPEGYSVSREKKERFSLILESASTNQTSMYLCASSRYDPRKAPQHFGDGTRLSIL.

This clonotype was recorded many times. The chain couples TRBV20-1 to TRBJ2-7, with D hard to call. From germline, CDR1 is DFQATT and CDR2 SNEGSKA (reference sequence). Trimming took 1 base from V and 1 from J, leaving 5 bases between them. This CDR3 region has 12 residues. This CDR3 is CSARGRSYEQYF. CDR3 nucleotide sequence: TGCAGTGCTAGAGGCAGGTCCTACGAGCAGTACTTC.